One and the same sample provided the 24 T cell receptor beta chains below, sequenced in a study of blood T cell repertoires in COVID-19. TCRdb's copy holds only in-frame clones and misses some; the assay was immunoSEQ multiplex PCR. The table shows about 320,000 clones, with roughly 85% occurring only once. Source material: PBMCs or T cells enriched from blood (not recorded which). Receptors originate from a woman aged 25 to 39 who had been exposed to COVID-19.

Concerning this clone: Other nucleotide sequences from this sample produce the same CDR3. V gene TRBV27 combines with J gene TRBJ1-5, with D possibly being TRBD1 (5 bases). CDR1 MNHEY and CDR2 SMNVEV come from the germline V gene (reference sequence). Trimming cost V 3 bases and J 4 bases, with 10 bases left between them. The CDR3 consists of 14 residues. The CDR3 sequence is CASSLQGRNQPQHF. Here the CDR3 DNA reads TGTGCCAGCAGTTTGCAGGGTAGGAATCAGCCCCAGCATTTT.

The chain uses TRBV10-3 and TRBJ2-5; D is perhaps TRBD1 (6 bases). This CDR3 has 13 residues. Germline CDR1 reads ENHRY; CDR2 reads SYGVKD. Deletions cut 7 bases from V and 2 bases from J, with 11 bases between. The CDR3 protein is CAITGDIQETQYF. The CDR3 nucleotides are TGTGCCATCACAGGGGATATTCAAGAGACCCAGTACTTC.

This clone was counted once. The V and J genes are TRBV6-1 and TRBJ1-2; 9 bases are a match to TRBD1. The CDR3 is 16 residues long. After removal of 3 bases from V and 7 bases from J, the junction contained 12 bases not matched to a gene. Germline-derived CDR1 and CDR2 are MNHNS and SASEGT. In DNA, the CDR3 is TGTGCCAGCAGTGATGGACAGGGGCCGCTGGAACCTGGCTACACCTTC. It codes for CASSDGQGPLEPGYTF.

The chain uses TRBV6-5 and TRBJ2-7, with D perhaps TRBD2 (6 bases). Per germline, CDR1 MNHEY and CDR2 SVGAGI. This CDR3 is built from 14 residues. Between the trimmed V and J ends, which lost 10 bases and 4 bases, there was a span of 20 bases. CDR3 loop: CATKSRGSVYEQYF. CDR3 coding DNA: TGTGCCACCAAAAGTCGGGGGAGCGTTTACGAGCAGTACTTC.

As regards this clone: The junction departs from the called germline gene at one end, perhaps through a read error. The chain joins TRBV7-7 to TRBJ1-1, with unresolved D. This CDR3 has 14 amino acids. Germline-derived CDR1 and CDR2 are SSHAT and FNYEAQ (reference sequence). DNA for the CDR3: TGTGCTAGCAGCCCGGAGGCTCTGAACACTGAAGCTTTCTTT. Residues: CASSPEALNTEAFF.

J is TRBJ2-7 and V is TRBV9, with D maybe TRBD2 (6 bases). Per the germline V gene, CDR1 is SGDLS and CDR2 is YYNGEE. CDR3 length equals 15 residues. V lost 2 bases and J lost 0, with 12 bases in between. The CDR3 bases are TGTGCCAGCAGCGTCAGCACTAGCAGCTCCTACGAGCAGTACTTC. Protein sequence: CASSVSTSSSYEQYF.

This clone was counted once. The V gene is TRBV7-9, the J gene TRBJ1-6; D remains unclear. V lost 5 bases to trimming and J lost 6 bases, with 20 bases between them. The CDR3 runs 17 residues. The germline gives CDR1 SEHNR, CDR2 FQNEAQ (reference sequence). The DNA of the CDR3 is TGTGCCAGCAGCCCCTACCCTACGTTGGGCCTTAATTCACCCCTCCACTTT. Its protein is CASSPYPTLGLNSPLHF.

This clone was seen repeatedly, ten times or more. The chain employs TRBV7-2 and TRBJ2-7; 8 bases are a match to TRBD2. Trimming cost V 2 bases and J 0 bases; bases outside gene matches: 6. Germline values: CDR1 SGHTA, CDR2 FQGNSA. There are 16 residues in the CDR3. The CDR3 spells CASSLIAGRSSYEQYF. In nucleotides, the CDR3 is TGTGCCAGCAGCTTAATAGCGGGGAGGAGCTCCTACGAGCAGTACTTC. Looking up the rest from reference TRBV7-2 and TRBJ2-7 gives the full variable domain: GAGVSQSPSNKVTEKGKDVELRCDPISGHTALYWYRQSLGQGLEFLIYFQGNSAPDKSGLPSDRFSAERTGGSVSTLTIQRTQQEDSAVYLCASSLIAGRSSYEQYFGPGTRLTVT.

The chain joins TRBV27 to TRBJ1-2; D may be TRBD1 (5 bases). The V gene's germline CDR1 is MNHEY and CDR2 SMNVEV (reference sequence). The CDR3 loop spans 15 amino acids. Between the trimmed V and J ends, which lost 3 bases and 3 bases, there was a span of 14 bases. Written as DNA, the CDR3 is TGTGCCAGCAGTTTTAGATCAGGGAAAGACTATGGCTACACCTTC. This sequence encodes CASSFRSGKDYGYTF.

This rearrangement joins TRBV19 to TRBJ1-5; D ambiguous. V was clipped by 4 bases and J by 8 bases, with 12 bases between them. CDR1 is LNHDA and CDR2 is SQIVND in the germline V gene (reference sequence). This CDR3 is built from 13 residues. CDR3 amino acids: CASSTSLVEPQHF. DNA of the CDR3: TGTGCCAGTAGTACCTCTCTCGTCGAGCCCCAGCATTTT.

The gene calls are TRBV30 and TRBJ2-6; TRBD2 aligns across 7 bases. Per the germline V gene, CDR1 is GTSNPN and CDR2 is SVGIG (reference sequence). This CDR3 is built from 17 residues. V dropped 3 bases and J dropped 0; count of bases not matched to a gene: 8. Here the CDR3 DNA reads TGTGCCTGGAGAATCCGGGACTACAACTCTGGGGCCAACGTCCTGACTTTC. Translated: CAWRIRDYNSGANVLTF.

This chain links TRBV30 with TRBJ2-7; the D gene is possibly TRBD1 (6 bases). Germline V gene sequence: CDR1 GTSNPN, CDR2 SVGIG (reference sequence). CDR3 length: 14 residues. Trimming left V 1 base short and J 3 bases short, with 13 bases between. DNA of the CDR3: TGTGCCTGGAGTGGGGGGCGCGGTCACTACGAGCAGTACTTC. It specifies CAWSGGRGHYEQYF. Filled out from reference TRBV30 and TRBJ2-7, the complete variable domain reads SQTIHQWPATLVQPVGSPLSLECTVEGTSNPNLYWYRQAAGRGLQLLFYSVGIGQISSEVPQNLSASRPQDRQFILSSKKLLLSDSGFYLCAWSGGRGHYEQYFGPGTRLTVT.

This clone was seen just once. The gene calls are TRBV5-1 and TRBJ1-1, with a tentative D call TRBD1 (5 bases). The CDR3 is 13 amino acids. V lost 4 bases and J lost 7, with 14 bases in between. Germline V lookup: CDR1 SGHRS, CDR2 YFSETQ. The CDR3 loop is CASSPALRDEAFF. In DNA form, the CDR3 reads TGCGCCAGCAGCCCCGCTCTCAGGGATGAAGCTTTCTTT.

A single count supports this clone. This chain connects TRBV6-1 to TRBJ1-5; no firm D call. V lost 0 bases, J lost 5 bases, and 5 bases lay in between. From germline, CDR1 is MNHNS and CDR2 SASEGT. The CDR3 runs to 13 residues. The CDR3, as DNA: TGTGCCAGCAGTGAAGCTTCTGATCAGCCCCAGCATTTT. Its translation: CASSEASDQPQHF.

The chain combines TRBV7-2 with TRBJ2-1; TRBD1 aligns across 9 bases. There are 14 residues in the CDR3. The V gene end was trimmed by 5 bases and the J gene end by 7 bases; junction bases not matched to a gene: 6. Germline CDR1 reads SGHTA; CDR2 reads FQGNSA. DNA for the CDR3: TGTGCCAGCAGCGCCTTGACAGGGGGGAATGAGCAGTTCTTC. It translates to CASSALTGGNEQFF.

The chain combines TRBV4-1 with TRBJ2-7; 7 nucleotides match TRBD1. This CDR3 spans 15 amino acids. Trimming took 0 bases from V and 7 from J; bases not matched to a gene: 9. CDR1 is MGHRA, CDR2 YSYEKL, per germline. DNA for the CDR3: TGCGCCAGCAGCCAAGATCCCAGACAGGGCCTGGAGCAGTACTTC. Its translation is CASSQDPRQGLEQYF.

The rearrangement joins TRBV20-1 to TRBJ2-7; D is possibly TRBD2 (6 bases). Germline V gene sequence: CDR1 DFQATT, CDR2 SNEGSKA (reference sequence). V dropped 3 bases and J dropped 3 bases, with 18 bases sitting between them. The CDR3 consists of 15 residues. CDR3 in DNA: TGCAGTGCTAGTTTGCTTGCGGGGAGAATCTACGAGCAGTACTTC. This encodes CSASLLAGRIYEQYF.

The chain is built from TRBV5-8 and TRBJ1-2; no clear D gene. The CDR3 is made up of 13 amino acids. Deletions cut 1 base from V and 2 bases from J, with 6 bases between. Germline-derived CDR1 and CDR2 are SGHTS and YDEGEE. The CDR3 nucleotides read TGTGCCAGCAGCTTGCCAGGAAACTATGGCTACACCTTC. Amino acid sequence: CASSLPGNYGYTF.

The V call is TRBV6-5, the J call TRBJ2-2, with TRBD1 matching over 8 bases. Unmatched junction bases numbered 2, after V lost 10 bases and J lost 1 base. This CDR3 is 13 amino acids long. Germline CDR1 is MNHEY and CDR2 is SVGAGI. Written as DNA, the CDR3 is TGTGCCACAGGGGGCCAGAACACCGGGGAGCTGTTTTTT. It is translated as CATGGQNTGELFF.

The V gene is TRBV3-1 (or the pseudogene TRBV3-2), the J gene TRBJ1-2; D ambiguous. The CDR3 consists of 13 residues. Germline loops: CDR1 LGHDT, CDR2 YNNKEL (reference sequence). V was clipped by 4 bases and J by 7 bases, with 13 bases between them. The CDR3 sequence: CASSRSLVVGYTF. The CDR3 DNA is TGTGCCAGCAGCCGGAGCTTAGTTGTTGGCTACACCTTC.

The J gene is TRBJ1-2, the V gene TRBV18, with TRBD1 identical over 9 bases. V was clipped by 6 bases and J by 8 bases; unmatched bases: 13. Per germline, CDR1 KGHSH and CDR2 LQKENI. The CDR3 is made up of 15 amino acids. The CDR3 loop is CASSPGQGRFVGYTF. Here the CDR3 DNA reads TGTGCCAGCTCCCCCGGACAGGGGAGATTTGTAGGCTACACCTTC.

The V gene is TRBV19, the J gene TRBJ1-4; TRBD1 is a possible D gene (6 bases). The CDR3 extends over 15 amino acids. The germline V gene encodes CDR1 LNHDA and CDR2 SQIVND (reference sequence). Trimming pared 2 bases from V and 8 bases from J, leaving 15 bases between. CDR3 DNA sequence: TGTGCCAGTAGTATATTCGGCAGGGGAGCGGAAAAACTGTTTTTT. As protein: CASSIFGRGAEKLFF. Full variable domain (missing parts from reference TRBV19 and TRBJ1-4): DGGITQSPKYLFRKEGQNVTLSCEQNLNHDAMYWYRQDPGQGLRLIYYSQIVNDFQKGDIAEGYSVSREKKESFPLTVTSAQKNPTAFYLCASSIFGRGAEKLFFGSGTQLSVL.

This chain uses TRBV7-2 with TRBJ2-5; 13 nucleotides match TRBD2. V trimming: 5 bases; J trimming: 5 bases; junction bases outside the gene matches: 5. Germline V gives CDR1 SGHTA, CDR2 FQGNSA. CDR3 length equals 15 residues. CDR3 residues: CASSRTSGRVETQYF. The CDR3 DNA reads TGTGCCAGCAGCCGGACTAGCGGGAGAGTGGAGACCCAGTACTTC. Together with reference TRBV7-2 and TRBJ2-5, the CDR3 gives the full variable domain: GAGVSQSPSNKVTEKGKDVELRCDPISGHTALYWYRQSLGQGLEFLIYFQGNSAPDKSGLPSDRFSAERTGGSVSTLTIQRTQQEDSAVYLCASSRTSGRVETQYFGPGTRLLVL.

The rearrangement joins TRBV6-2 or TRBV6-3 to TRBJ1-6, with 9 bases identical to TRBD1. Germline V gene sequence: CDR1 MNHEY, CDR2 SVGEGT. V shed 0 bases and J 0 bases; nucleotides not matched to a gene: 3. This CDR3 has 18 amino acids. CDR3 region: CASSYSQGASSYNSPLHF. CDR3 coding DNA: TGTGCCAGCAGTTACTCACAGGGGGCGAGCTCCTATAATTCACCCCTCCACTTT.